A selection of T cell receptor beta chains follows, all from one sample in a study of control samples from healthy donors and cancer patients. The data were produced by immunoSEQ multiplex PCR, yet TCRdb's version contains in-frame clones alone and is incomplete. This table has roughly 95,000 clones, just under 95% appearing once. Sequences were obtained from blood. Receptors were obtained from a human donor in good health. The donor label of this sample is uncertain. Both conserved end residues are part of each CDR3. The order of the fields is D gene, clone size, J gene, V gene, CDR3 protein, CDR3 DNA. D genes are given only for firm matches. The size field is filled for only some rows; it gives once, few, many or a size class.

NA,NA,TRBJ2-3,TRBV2,CASKDLRDTQYF,TGTGCCAGCAAGGACCTCAGGGATACGCAGTATTTT
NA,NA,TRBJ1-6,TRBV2,CASSQVASPLHF,TGTGCCAGCAGTCAGGTGGCATCACCCCTCCACTTT
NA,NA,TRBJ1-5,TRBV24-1,CATRWRGNRNQPQHF,TGTGCCACCAGGTGGCGCGGGAATCGCAATCAGCCCCAGCATTTT
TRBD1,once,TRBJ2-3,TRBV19,CASSDRGATDTQYF,TGTGCCAGTTCGGACAGGGGGGCCACAGATACGCAGTATTTT
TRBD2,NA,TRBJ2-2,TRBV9,CASTRLAGIVGELFF,TGTGCCAGCACCAGACTAGCGGGGATTGTCGGGGAGCTGTTTTTT
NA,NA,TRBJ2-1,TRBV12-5,CASGLWGTYNEQFF,TGTGCTAGTGGTTTATGGGGAACCTACAATGAGCAGTTCTTC
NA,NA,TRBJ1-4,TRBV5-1,CASSPGGRAVEKLFF,TGCGCCAGCAGCCCGGGAGGTAGAGCGGTTGAAAAACTGTTTTTT
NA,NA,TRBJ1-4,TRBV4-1,CASSQDFREFSATNEKLFF,TGCGCCAGCAGCCAAGATTTTAGGGAGTTCAGCGCAACTAATGAAAAACTGTTTTTT
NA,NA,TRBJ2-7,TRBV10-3,CAISGGQSEQYF,TGTGCCATCAGTGGGGGACAAAGCGAGCAGTACTTC
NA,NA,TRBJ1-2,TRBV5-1,CASSLGPDYGYTF,TGCGCCAGCAGCTTGGGCCCGGACTATGGCTACACCTTC
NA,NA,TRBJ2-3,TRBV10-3,CAISENGATDTQYF,TGTGCCATCAGTGAGAACGGGGCCACAGATACGCAGTATTTT
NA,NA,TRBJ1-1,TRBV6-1,CASSGAPGKLMNTEAFF,TGTGCCAGCAGTGGGGCCCCAGGAAAGCTCATGAACACTGAAGCTTTCTTT
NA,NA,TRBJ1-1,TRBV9,CASSVRPDSSEAFF,TGTGCCAGCAGCGTTAGACCGGACAGCTCAGAAGCTTTCTTT
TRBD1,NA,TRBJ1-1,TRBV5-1,CASATGGTYTEAFF,TGCGCCAGCGCTACAGGGGGCACGTACACTGAAGCTTTCTTT
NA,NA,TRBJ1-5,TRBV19,CASSARLGPGDNQPQHF,TGTGCCAGTAGTGCCCGCCTTGGGCCAGGTGACAATCAGCCCCAGCATTTT
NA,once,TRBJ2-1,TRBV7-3,CASSLTSGYNEQFF,TGTGCCAGCAGCTTAACATCAGGCTACAATGAGCAGTTCTTC
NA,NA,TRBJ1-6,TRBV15,CATSRQRNNSPLHF,TGTGCCACCAGCAGGCAACGGAATAATTCACCCCTCCACTTT
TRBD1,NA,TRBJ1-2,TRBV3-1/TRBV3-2,CASSQNVQGVGYTF,TGTGCCAGCAGCCAGAACGTACAGGGGGTCGGCTACACCTTC
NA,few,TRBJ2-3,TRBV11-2,CASSLAGVDTQYF,TGTGCCAGCAGCTTAGCTGGGGTGGATACGCAGTATTTT
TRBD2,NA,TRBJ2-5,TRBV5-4,CASSSLASGGLQETQYF,TGTGCCAGCAGCTCATTGGCGAGCGGGGGGTTACAAGAGACCCAGTACTTC
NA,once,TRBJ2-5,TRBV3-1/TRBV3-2,CASSRTRVGKTQYF,TGTGCCAGCAGCCGGACGAGGGTTGGGAAGACCCAGTACTTC
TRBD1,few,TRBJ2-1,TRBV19,CASSINRQGAFLDEQFF,TGTGCCAGTAGTATCAATAGACAGGGGGCTTTTTTGGATGAGCAGTTCTTC
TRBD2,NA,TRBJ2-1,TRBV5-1,CASSSSGGMYNEQFF,TGCGCCAGCAGTTCTAGCGGGGGGATGTACAATGAGCAGTTCTTC
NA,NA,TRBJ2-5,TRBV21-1,CASSKIGPLGETQYF,TGTGCCAGCAGCAAAATCGGTCCTCTTGGGGAGACCCAGTACTTC
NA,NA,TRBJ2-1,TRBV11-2,CASSLARQPNNEQFF,TGTGCCAGCAGCTTAGCCCGACAGCCTAACAATGAGCAGTTCTTC
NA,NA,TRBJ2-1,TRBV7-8,CASSLVRGAYNEQFF,TGTGCCAGCAGCTTAGTTCGGGGTGCGTACAATGAGCAGTTCTTC
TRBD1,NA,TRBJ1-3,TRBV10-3,CAINFQGARGNTIYF,TGTGCCATCAACTTCCAGGGGGCGCGTGGAAACACCATATATTTT
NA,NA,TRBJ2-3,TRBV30,CAWSVQLDTQYF,TGTGCCTGGAGTGTACAGTTAGATACGCAGTATTTT
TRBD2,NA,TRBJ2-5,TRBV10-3,CAISENFETSTQYF,TGTGCCATCAGTGAGAATTTTGAGACTAGCACCCAGTACTTC
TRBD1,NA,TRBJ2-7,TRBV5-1,CASSTLGDRGHEQYF,TGCGCCAGCAGCACCCTCGGGGACAGGGGACACGAGCAGTACTTC
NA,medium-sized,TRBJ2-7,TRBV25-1,CASSEYGVGTSYEQYF,TGTGCCAGCAGTGAATACGGTGTAGGGACCTCCTACGAGCAGTACTTC
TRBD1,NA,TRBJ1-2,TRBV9,CASSVGWEGATYGYTF,TGTGCCAGCAGCGTAGGTTGGGAGGGGGCTACCTATGGCTACACCTTC
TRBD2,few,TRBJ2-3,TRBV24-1,CATSDPPSAGGLDTQYF,TGTGCCACCAGTGACCCCCCTTCAGCGGGGGGGCTAGATACGCAGTATTTT
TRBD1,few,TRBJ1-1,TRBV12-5,CASGLVDRVKKNTEAFF,TGTGCTAGTGGTTTGGTCGACAGGGTGAAAAAGAACACTGAAGCTTTCTTT
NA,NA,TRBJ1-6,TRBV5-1,CASSLLWAASPLHF,TGCGCCAGCAGCTTGCTATGGGCAGCTTCACCCCTCCACTTT
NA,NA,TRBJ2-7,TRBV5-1,CASSSGYTLLGGLYEQYF,TGCGCCAGCAGCTCCGGTTATACCCTACTGGGGGGCCTCTACGAGCAGTACTTC
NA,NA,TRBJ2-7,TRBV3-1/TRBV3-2,CASRTRGGDEQYF,TGTGCCAGCAGGACCCGAGGGGGGGACGAGCAGTACTTC
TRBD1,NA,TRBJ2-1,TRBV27,CASSLLLGTARNEQFF,TGTGCCAGCAGTTTATTACTTGGGACAGCTCGCAATGAGCAGTTCTTC
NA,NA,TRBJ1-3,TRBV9,CASSVAPVSGNTIYF,TGTGCCAGCAGCGTAGCTCCGGTCTCTGGAAACACCATATATTTT
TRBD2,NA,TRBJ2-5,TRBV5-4,CASSSGNTGGRETQYF,TGTGCCAGCAGCTCCGGGAACACCGGGGGGAGAGAGACCCAGTACTTC
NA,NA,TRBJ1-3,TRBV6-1,CASSEHRNTIYF,TGTGCCAGCAGTGAGCACAGAAACACCATATATTTT
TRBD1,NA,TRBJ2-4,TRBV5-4,CASSSVRDRDNIQYF,TGTGCCAGCAGCTCAGTCCGGGACAGGGACAACATTCAGTACTTC
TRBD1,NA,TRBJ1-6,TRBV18,CASSPWDRPNSPLHF,TGTGCCAGCTCACCTTGGGACAGACCTAATTCACCCCTCCACTTT
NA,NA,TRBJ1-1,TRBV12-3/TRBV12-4,CASSSRGGAFF,TGTGCCAGCAGCTCCAGAGGGGGAGCTTTCTTT
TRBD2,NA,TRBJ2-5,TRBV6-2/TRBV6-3,CASSQTSGVYQETQYF,TGTGCCAGCAGCCAGACTAGCGGGGTGTACCAAGAGACCCAGTACTTC
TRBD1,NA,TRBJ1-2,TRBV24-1,CATRGTGGGYTF,TGTGCCACCCGAGGGACAGGGGGTGGCTACACCTTC
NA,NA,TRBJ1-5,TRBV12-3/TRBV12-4,CASSLTGLQPQHF,TGTGCCAGCAGTTTAACAGGGCTCCAGCCCCAGCATTTT
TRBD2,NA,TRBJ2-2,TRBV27,CASSFTSGATTGELFF,TGTGCCAGCAGTTTTACTAGCGGGGCCACGACCGGGGAGCTGTTTTTT
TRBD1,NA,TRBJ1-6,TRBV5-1,CASSLGGQGGSSPLHF,TGCGCCAGCAGCTTGGGGGGACAGGGGGGGTCCTCACCCCTCCACTTT